The 20 T cell receptor beta chains in this list originate from one sample, sequenced in a study of cytomegalovirus exposure and HLA in healthy donors. The PCR had 60 Vbeta and 13 Jbeta primers. Repertoires were generated with immunoSEQ multiplex PCR, while TCRdb's copy carries only in-frame clones and drops some. Among fewer than 250,000 clones, more than 70% were seen once, and the ten largest hold roughly 1.3%. The sample was PBMCs. These receptors were collected from a human donor in good health.

The rearrangement joins TRBV18 to TRBJ2-5, with D perhaps TRBD2 (5 bases). The CDR3 covers 18 residues. Deletions cut 2 bases from V and 1 base from J, with 20 bases between. Germline-derived CDR1 and CDR2 are KGHSH and LQKENI. This chain's CDR3 is CASSPYEALGPFQETQYF. As DNA, the CDR3 is TGTGCCAGCTCACCATATGAAGCACTAGGCCCCTTCCAAGAGACCCAGTACTTC.

The J gene is TRBJ2-1, the V gene TRBV5-1; the D gene is possibly TRBD1 (6 bases). The germline V and J ends were trimmed by 4 bases and 0 bases, with 8 bases remaining between them. The germline V gene has CDR1 SGHRS and CDR2 YFSETQ. The length of the CDR3 is 14 residues. CDR3 residues: CASSQDSSYNEQFF. The CDR3 DNA sequence: TGCGCCAGCAGCCAGGACAGCTCCTACAATGAGCAGTTCTTC.

Comment on this clone: The junction departs from germline at one end; a sequencing error may be responsible. The rearrangement joins TRBV7-9 to TRBJ2-3; D uncertain. The CDR3 runs to 15 residues. Germline-derived CDR1 and CDR2 are SEHNR and FQNEAQ (reference sequence). The CDR3 loop reads CASSHYPGGTDTQCF. CDR3 coding DNA: TGTGCCAGCAGCCATTACCCCGGTGGCACAGATACGCAGTGTTTT.

The chain employs TRBV6-4 and TRBJ2-3; the D is unclear. CDR1 MRHNA and CDR2 SNTAGT come from the germline V gene. The CDR3 spans 15 residues. The V gene lost 4 bases and the J gene lost 1 base, with 12 bases spanning the gap. The CDR3 DNA reads TGTGCCAGCAGTGCCTTGTCTTCGGGCACAGATACGCAGTATTTT. Translated, it gives CASSALSSGTDTQYF.

CDR3 nucleotides: TGCGCCAGCAGAAGAGTGGATCAGGGGGATACGCAGTATTTT. Its protein product is CASRRVDQGDTQYF. This chain uses TRBV5-1 with TRBJ2-3; D may be TRBD1 (6 bases). V lost 5 bases to trimming and J lost 6 bases, with 16 bases between them. This CDR3 has 14 amino acids. The germline gives CDR1 SGHRS, CDR2 YFSETQ. Full variable domain (outside the CDR3, taken from reference TRBV5-1 and TRBJ2-3): KAGVTQTPRYLIKTRGQQVTLSCSPISGHRSVSWYQQTPGQGLQFLFEYFSETQRNKGNFPGRFSGRQFSNSRSEMNVSTLELGDSALYLCASRRVDQGDTQYFGPGTRLTVL.

The CDR3 DNA sequence: TGTGCCAGTCAGATACAGAGTAGCACAGATACGCAGTATTTT. This encodes CASQIQSSTDTQYF. The chain uses TRBV28 and TRBJ2-3, with unresolved D. V lost 9 bases and J 0 bases, leaving 13 bases between the germline ends. The germline V gene encodes CDR1 MDHEN and CDR2 SYDVKM. This CDR3 comprises 14 residues.

The rearrangement uses TRBV7-2 and TRBJ1-6; 8 positions agree with TRBD1. CDR1 is SGHTA, CDR2 FQGNSA, per germline. V shed 4 bases and J 10 bases; nucleotides not matched to a gene: 6. The CDR3 has 14 amino acids. For the CDR3, the DNA is TGTGCCAGCAGCTACGACAGGGGAAAGTCACCCCTCCACTTT. This translates into CASSYDRGKSPLHF.

CDR3 nucleotides: TGTGCCAGCTACGACTGCTTAAGGTCCTACGAGCAGTACTTC. Its translation: CASYDCLRSYEQYF. The genes are TRBV9 and TRBJ2-7; D remains unclear. Trimming stripped 7 bases from V and 1 base from J, with 15 bases between. The germline V gene encodes CDR1 SGDLS and CDR2 YYNGEE. This CDR3 comprises 14 residues.

As concerns this clone: One junction end does not reproduce the germline sequence, and a read error may be involved. The J gene is TRBJ1-1, the V gene TRBV7-9; D is unresolved. CDR1 is SEHNR and CDR2 is FQNEAQ in the germline V gene (reference sequence). The CDR3 is made up of 12 amino acids. CDR3 loop: CSSSLVGDEAFF. The CDR3 nucleotides are TGTTCCAGCAGCTTAGTCGGTGATGAAGCTTTCTTT.

This clone appeared a few times. This rearrangement joins TRBV9 to TRBJ2-3, with 9 bases that match TRBD2. V lost 7 bases, J lost 2 bases, and 11 bases stayed unmatched. From germline, CDR1 is SGDLS and CDR2 YYNGEE. The CDR3 runs to 16 residues. Here the CDR3 DNA reads TGTGCCAGCGGAAAGACGGCGGGAGGGCCCACAGATACGCAGTATTTT. Amino acid sequence: CASGKTAGGPTDTQYF.

This clone appeared once. DNA for the CDR3: TGTGCCAGTAGTACCCAGAGTCGACTAGCAAAAGAGACCCAGTACTTC. The encoded protein is CASSTQSRLAKETQYF. The V gene is TRBV19, the J gene TRBJ2-5; 7 bases map to TRBD2. The V gene's germline CDR1 is LNHDA and CDR2 SQIVND (reference sequence). The CDR3 spans 16 residues. The junction had 11 bases not matched to a gene; V was cut back by 4 bases and J by 3 bases.

This sequence joins TRBV5-1 and TRBJ1-1; weak D call: TRBD1 (6 bases). The length of the CDR3 is 14 residues. The germline V and J ends were trimmed by 0 bases and 7 bases, with 13 bases remaining between them. Germline V gene lookup returns CDR1 SGHRS and CDR2 YFSETQ. The CDR3 bases are TGCGCCAGCAGCTTGGCGGGGGGCGGGGGTGAAGCTTTCTTT. Its protein is CASSLAGGGGEAFF.

This clone has just one count. V usage is TRBV18 and J usage is TRBJ1-2, with D possibly TRBD1 on 5 matching bases. The CDR3 totals 14 residues. Germline values: CDR1 KGHSH, CDR2 LQKENI. Trimming stripped 2 bases from V and 2 bases from J, with 9 bases between. The CDR3 coding sequence is TGTGCCAGCTCACCAGCCAGGGCCAACTATGGCTACACCTTC. Its translation is CASSPARANYGYTF.

This clone was observed once. The CDR3 bases are TGTGCCAGCAGCTTAGTGGCGGTCCAAGAGACCCAGTACTTC. Amino acid sequence: CASSLVAVQETQYF. The gene calls are TRBV11-2 and TRBJ2-5; D remains ambiguous. Between the trimmed V and J ends, which lost 1 base and 1 base, there was a span of 7 bases. Germline V gene sequence: CDR1 SGHAT, CDR2 FQNNGV. The CDR3 runs to 14 residues.

This clone was seen only a few times. The DNA for the CDR3 is TGTGCCAGTAGTACCTGGGACAGTAACTATGGCTACACCTTC. It codes for CASSTWDSNYGYTF. The chain has TRBV19 and TRBJ1-2; 7 nucleotides match TRBD1. CDR1 is LNHDA, CDR2 SQIVND, per germline (reference sequence). J was trimmed by 1 base and V by 4 bases; bases with no gene match: 3. The CDR3 totals 14 residues.

This clone has a handful of counts. The J gene is TRBJ1-2, the V gene TRBV19; 7 nucleotides agree with TRBD1. This CDR3 is 14 amino acids long. The V gene end was trimmed by 4 bases and the J gene end by 1 base; junction bases not matched to a gene: 3. From germline, CDR1 is LNHDA and CDR2 SQIVND (reference sequence). The CDR3 region is CASSKDRYNYGYTF. In DNA form, the CDR3 reads TGTGCCAGTAGTAAGGACAGGTATAACTATGGCTACACCTTC.

The rearrangement uses TRBV19 and TRBJ2-5, with TRBD1 identical over 11 bases. The CDR3 is made up of 16 amino acids. The junction had 10 bases not matched to a gene; V was cut back by 7 bases and J by 3 bases. The germline CDR1 and CDR2 sequences are LNHDA and SQIVND (reference sequence). The CDR3 coding sequence is TGTGCCAGTATCAAGGGGACAGGGGGATTCGAAGAGACCCAGTACTTC. The encoded protein is CASIKGTGGFEETQYF.

This clone appeared a few times. V is TRBV4-1 and J is TRBJ2-1, with 11 bases that match TRBD2. The V and J ends lost 3 bases and 4 bases, in that order; junction bases with no gene match: 5. CDR1 MGHRA and CDR2 YSYEKL come from the germline V gene. The CDR3 has 16 amino acids. The CDR3 spells CASSQVAGGIYNEQFF. In DNA, the CDR3 is TGCGCCAGCAGCCAGGTAGCGGGAGGGATTTACAATGAGCAGTTCTTC.

This chain uses TRBV25-1 with TRBJ2-1, with a tentative D call TRBD2 (5 bases). V gave up 3 bases and J gave up 6 bases, with 15 bases separating them. Germline CDR1 reads MGHDK; CDR2 reads SYGVNS. CDR3 length equals 15 residues. The CDR3 here is CASSDITHRGNEQFF. The CDR3 DNA follows: TGTGCCAGCAGTGATATTACCCATCGGGGCAATGAGCAGTTCTTC.

This chain links TRBV10-3 with TRBJ2-3, with 10 bases matching TRBD2. Losses at the gene ends were 5 bases for V and 0 bases for J; bases not matched to a gene: 5. The CDR3 sequence is 16 residues long. The germline V gene encodes CDR1 ENHRY and CDR2 SYGVKD. CDR3 loop: CAISPGLASSTDTQYF. The CDR3, as DNA: TGTGCCATCAGTCCGGGACTAGCGAGTAGCACAGATACGCAGTATTTT.